Listed here is a single T cell receptor beta chain. Reverse transcription of roughly 0.5 to 1 ug RNA used random hexamers. Amplification of TCR beta CDR3 by immunoSEQ multiplex PCR spanned 54 Vbeta and 13 Jbeta. TCRdb fed the immunoSEQ multiplex PCR reads into MiXCR, producing one record per CDR3 protein. The repertoire includes under 200,000 distinct CDR3 sequences, 85% to 95% of them detected once, and around 0.15% sits in the top ten. This entry is derived from a study of CD8 T cells in Susac syndrome. Sequencing of TCR beta was carried out in blood CD8+ and CD4+ T cells. Stable or active relapsing-remitting multiple sclerosis, untreated and meeting revised McDonald criteria, defined the controls. The CD8+ and CD4+ T cells were negatively isolated, with the TEMRA cells enriched by FACS. This sequence was found in a human donor with multiple sclerosis. The sequencing sample was made of CD8+ T cells from PBMCs.

Here the CDR3 reads CSVGQGTGELFF. The CDR3 DNA sequence: TGCAGCGTTGGACAGGGAACCGGGGAGCTGTTTTTT. The J gene is TRBJ2-2, the V gene TRBV29-1; TRBD1 aligns across 7 bases. Germline loops: CDR1 SQVTM, CDR2 ANQGSEA. The CDR3 length is 12 residues. Trimming took 4 bases from V and 5 from J; bases not matched to a gene: 1.